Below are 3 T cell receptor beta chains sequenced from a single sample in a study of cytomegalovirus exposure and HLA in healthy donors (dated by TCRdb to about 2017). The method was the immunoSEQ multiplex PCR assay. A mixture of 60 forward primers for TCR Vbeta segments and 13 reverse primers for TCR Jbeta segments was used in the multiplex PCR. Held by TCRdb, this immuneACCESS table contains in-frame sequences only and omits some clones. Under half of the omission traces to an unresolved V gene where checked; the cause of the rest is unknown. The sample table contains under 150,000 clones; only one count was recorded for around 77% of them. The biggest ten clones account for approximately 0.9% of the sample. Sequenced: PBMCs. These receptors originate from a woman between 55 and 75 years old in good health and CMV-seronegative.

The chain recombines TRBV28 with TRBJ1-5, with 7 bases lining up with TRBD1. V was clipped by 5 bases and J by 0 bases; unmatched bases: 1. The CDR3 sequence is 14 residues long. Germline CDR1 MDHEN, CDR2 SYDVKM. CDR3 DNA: TGTGCCAGCAGTAGGGACAGTAGCAATCAGCCCCAGCATTTT. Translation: CASSRDSSNQPQHF.

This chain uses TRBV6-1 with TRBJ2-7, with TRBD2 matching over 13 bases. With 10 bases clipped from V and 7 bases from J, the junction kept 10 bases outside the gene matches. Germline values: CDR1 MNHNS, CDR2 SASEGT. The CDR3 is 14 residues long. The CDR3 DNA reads TGTGCCACCATACTAGCGGGAGGGCCTTCTGAGCAGTACTTC. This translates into CATILAGGPSEQYF.

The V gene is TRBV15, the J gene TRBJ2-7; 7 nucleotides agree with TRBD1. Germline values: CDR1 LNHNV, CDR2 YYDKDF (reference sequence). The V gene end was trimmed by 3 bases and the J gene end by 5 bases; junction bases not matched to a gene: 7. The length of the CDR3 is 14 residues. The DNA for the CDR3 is TGTGCCACCAGCAGGACAGGGTTTTTCGACGAGCAGTACTTC. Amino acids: CATSRTGFFDEQYF.